This TCR beta chain was sequenced in a study of coeliac disease. V trimming: 4 bases; J trimming: 4 bases; junction bases outside the gene matches: 8. This CDR3 is built from 15 residues. CDR1 and CDR2 (germline): SGDLS, YYNGEE. This table comes from immunoSEQ multiplex PCR, and its TCRdb copy is limited to in-frame clones, with some not included. The sample contains roughly 3,100 clones, approximately 63% of which appear only once. Of note for this clone: Other nucleotide sequences in the sample specify the same CDR3.

The sample consisted of intraepithelial lymphocytes from the gut. The V call is TRBV9, the J call TRBJ2-1; TRBD1 matches 7 bases. The TCR originated in a man between 18 and 29 years old with celiac disease on a gluten-free diet. The DNA of the CDR3 is TGTGCCAGCAGCCCCCGGGACAGAAGTTACAATGAGCAGTTCTTC. This codes for CASSPRDRSYNEQFF.